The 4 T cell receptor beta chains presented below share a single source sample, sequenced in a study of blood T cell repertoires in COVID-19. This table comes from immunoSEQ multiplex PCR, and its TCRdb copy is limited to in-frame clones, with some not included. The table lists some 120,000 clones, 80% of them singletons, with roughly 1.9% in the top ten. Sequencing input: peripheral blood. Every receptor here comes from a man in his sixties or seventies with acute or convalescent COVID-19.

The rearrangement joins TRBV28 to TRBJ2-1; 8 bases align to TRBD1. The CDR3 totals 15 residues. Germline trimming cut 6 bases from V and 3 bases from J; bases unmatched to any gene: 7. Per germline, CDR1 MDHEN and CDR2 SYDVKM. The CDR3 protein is CASRMAGTGYNEQFF. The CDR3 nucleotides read TGTGCCAGCAGGATGGCCGGGACAGGCTACAATGAGCAGTTCTTC.

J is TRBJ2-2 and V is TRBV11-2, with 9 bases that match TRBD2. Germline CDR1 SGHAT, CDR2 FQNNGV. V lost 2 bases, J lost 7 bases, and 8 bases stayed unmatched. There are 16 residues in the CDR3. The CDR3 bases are TGTGCCAGCAGCTTAAGGGCGGCTAGCGGGGTCGGGGAGCTGTTTTTT. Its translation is CASSLRAASGVGELFF. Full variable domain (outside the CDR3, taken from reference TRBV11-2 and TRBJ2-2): EAGVAQSPRYKIIEKRQSVAFWCNPISGHATLYWYQQILGQGPKLLIQFQNNGVVDDSQLPKDRFSAERLKGVDSTLKIQPAKLEDSAVYLCASSLRAASGVGELFFGEGSRLTVL.

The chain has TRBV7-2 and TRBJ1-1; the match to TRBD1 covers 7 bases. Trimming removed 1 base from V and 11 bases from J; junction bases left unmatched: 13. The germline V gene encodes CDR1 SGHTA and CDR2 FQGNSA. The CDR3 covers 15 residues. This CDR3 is CASSLGSDKGARAFF. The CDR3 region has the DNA TGTGCCAGCAGCTTAGGGTCAGATAAGGGGGCGCGGGCTTTCTTT.

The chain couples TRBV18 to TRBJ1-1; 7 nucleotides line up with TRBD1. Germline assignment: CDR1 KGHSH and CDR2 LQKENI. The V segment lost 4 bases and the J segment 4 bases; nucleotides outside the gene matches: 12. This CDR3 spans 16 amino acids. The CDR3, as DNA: TGTGCCAGCTCACGAGGGACAGCGGATGTAGCCACTGAAGCTTTCTTT. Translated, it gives CASSRGTADVATEAFF.